This TCR beta chain emerged from a study of blood T cell repertoires in COVID-19. Study summary: From the United States, Italy and Spain came samples of acute and convalescent COVID-19.

Sequencing was performed with immunoSEQ multiplex PCR; in TCRdb, only in-frame clones are kept and a portion is missing. The sample holds 100,000 to 150,000 clones, about 80% seen once. CDR1 is SGHTA, CDR2 FQGNSA, per germline. V shed 1 base and J shed 12 bases, with 13 bases lying between them. The CDR3 spans 14 residues. This clone was seen just once. The origin of this receptor is a man aged 35-49 years with active or convalescent COVID-19. The gene calls are TRBV7-2 and TRBJ1-6; D is unresolved. Sequenced: peripheral blood. The CDR3 bases are TGTGCCAGCAGCTTAGTAGGAAGCGCTGGACCCCTCCACTTT. As protein: CASSLVGSAGPLHF.